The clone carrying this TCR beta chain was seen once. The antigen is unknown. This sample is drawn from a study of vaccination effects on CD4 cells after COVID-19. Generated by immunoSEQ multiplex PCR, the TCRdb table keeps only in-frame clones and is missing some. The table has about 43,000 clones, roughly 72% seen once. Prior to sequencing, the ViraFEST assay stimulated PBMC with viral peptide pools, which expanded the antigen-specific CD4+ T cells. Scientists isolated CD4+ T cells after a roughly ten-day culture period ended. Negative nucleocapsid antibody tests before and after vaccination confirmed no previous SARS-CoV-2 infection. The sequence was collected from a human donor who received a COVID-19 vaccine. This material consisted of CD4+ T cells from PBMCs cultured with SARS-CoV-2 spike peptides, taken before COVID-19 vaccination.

The CDR3 nucleotides are TGTGCCAGCAGTTTTACGTTTCGTGGGGTCAACAATGAGCAGTTCTTC. It is translated as CASSFTFRGVNNEQFF. The chain joins TRBV27 to TRBJ2-1; D remains ambiguous. The CDR3 consists of 16 residues. The V and J ends lost 3 bases and 5 bases respectively, with 17 bases between them. In germline, CDR1 is MNHEY, CDR2 SMNVEV (reference sequence).